This T cell receptor beta chain emerged from a study of blood T cell repertoires in COVID-19. Study in general: Italy, Spain and the United States were the sources of the convalescent and acute COVID-19 samples.

How the authors handled the data: Using reference gene primer amplification, nucleated cell counts were estimated. Generated by immunoSEQ multiplex PCR, the TCRdb table keeps only in-frame clones and is missing some. V and J calls and clone size are those listed in that table; D and trimming were worked out from the DNA. The sample holds roughly 180,000 clones; 79% are singletons and the top ten take around a sixth. This CDR3 region has 15 residues. The J segment lost 3 bases and the V segment lost 2 bases, leaving 6 bases of the junction unmatched. Per the germline V gene, CDR1 is SNHLY and CDR2 is FYNNEI.

Sequencing was carried out using peripheral blood. This sequence originates from a man aged 55 to 70 with active or convalescent COVID-19. The chain links TRBV2 to TRBJ2-7; 8 bases line up with TRBD2. As DNA, the CDR3 is TGTGCCAGCAGTGAAAACGGACTAGCTAGCTACGAGCAGTACTTC. It specifies CASSENGLASYEQYF.